This T cell receptor beta chain originates from a study of blood T cell repertoires in COVID-19. Looking at the study overall: T cells, B-cell-depleted T cells, or PBMCs supplied cDNA or gDNA.

Assay: immunoSEQ multiplex PCR; the TCRdb copy retains only in-frame clones and omits some. The table includes about 100,000 clones, 65% to 80% detected once. The germline V and J ends were trimmed by 8 bases and 6 bases, with 5 bases remaining between them. The CDR3 covers 9 residues. This clone was seen more than once but under ten times. The sample consisted of peripheral blood. This sequence joins TRBV12-3 or TRBV12-4 and TRBJ2-7; D is unresolved. The origin of this receptor is a woman in her 40s with acute or convalescent COVID-19. CDR3 sequence: CASLPEQYF. In DNA, the CDR3 is TGTGCCAGCCTTCCCGAGCAGTACTTC.